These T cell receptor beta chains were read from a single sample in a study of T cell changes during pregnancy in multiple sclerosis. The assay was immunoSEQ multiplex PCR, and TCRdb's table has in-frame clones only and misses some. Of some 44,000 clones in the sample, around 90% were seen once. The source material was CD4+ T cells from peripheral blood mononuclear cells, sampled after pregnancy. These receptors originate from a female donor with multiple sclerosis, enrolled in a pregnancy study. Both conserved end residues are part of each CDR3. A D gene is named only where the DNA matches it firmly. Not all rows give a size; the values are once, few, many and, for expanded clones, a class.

DNA: TGTGCCAGCAGTCTGGACAACACAGATACGCAGTATTTT; CDR3: CASSLDNTDTQYF; size: -; D: -; V: TRBV6-5; J: TRBJ2-3; length: 13
DNA: TGTGCCAGCAGTTTTGGTAGGGGAAGGGACAATCAGCCCCAGCATTTT; CDR3: CASSFGRGRDNQPQHF; size: -; D: -; V: TRBV28; J: TRBJ1-5; length: 16
DNA: TGTGCCACCAGCAGAGACCTGGGTTTAGCGGGGCAAGAGACCCAGTACTTC; CDR3: CATSRDLGLAGQETQYF; size: -; D: TRBD2; V: TRBV15; J: TRBJ2-5; length: 17
DNA: TGCGCCAGCAGCCAAGATAAGCGGCAAGGAGGGACTGAAGCTTTCTTT; CDR3: CASSQDKRQGGTEAFF; size: few; D: -; V: TRBV4-1; J: TRBJ1-1; length: 16
DNA: TGTGCCTGGACAGACAGGCGGCGTGGTAACACTGAAGCTTTCTTT; CDR3: CAWTDRRRGNTEAFF; size: -; D: -; V: TRBV30; J: TRBJ1-1; length: 15
DNA: TGTGCCAGCAGCTCCGGCAGGGGTTACGATGGCTACACCTTC; CDR3: CASSSGRGYDGYTF; size: -; D: -; V: TRBV7-2; J: TRBJ1-2; length: 14
DNA: TGTGCCAGCAGCTTAAGTGAAGGGAGGCGAGAGCAGTACTTC; CDR3: CASSLSEGRREQYF; size: few; D: -; V: TRBV7-2; J: TRBJ2-7; length: 14
DNA: TGTGCCAGCTCACCGAGGAGAGGTTCGGGAGATACGCAGTATTTT; CDR3: CASSPRRGSGDTQYF; size: -; D: -; V: TRBV18; J: TRBJ2-3; length: 15
DNA: TGCGCCAGCTCGGGAGGGGGATGGGAAAATTCACCCCTCCACTTT; CDR3: CASSGGGWENSPLHF; size: -; D: -; V: TRBV5-1; J: TRBJ1-6; length: 15
DNA: TGTGCCAGCAGCTTGGTCCAGGGGGAGCTGTTTTTT; CDR3: CASSLVQGELFF; size: -; D: -; V: TRBV5-4; J: TRBJ2-2; length: 12
DNA: TGTGCCGGAGGGAGACAGGGTGTCTATGGCTACACCTTC; CDR3: CAGGRQGVYGYTF; size: -; D: TRBD1; V: TRBV6-1; J: TRBJ1-2; length: 13
DNA: TGCGCCAGCAGCTTGCTCGGGACTAGCGGACACAATGAGCAGTTCTTC; CDR3: CASSLLGTSGHNEQFF; size: -; D: TRBD2; V: TRBV5-1; J: TRBJ2-1; length: 16
DNA: TGCGCCAGCAGCAATCTGACAGGGAACTATGGCTACACCTTC; CDR3: CASSNLTGNYGYTF; size: -; D: TRBD1; V: TRBV5-1; J: TRBJ1-2; length: 14
DNA: TGCGCCAGCAGCCAAGAAGGGACAGGCTCTGGAAACACCATATATTTT; CDR3: CASSQEGTGSGNTIYF; size: once; D: TRBD1; V: TRBV4-3; J: TRBJ1-3; length: 16
DNA: TGTGCCAGCAGCAAACAGGGGGACACTGAAGCTTTCTTT; CDR3: CASSKQGDTEAFF; size: -; D: TRBD1; V: TRBV7-3; J: TRBJ1-1; length: 13
DNA: TGTGCCAGCAGCCCTGGACAGGGCGTTAATGAAAAACTGTTTTTT; CDR3: CASSPGQGVNEKLFF; size: -; D: TRBD1; V: TRBV7-9; J: TRBJ1-4; length: 15
DNA: TGTGCCAGCAGCCCCCGGGTCAGAACTAGCGGGGGGCTGGTCGGGGAGCTGTTTTTT; CDR3: CASSPRVRTSGGLVGELFF; size: -; D: TRBD2; V: TRBV7-2; J: TRBJ2-2; length: 19
DNA: TGTGCCAGCAGCTCCGCAGATACGCAGTATTTT; CDR3: CASSSADTQYF; size: once; D: -; V: TRBV7-6; J: TRBJ2-3; length: 11
DNA: TGTGCCAGCAGCTTAGGTACGGTGAACACTGAAGCTTTCTTT; CDR3: CASSLGTVNTEAFF; size: -; D: -; V: TRBV7-9; J: TRBJ1-1; length: 14
DNA: TGTGCCAGCAGGGCGGGACAGATGAACACTGAAGCTTTCTTT; CDR3: CASRAGQMNTEAFF; size: -; D: TRBD1; V: TRBV2; J: TRBJ1-1; length: 14
DNA: TGCGCCAGCAGCCCCCAACCTGGAGGGGAAAACATTCAGTACTTC; CDR3: CASSPQPGGENIQYF; size: -; D: -; V: TRBV4-3; J: TRBJ2-4; length: 15
DNA: TGTGCCAGCAGTTTATACGCGGGACTGAACAATGAGCAGTTCTTC; CDR3: CASSLYAGLNNEQFF; size: few; D: -; V: TRBV27; J: TRBJ2-1; length: 15
DNA: TGTGCCAGCAGTAGCTTGGGAAACACCATATATTTT; CDR3: CASSSLGNTIYF; size: -; D: -; V: TRBV6-6; J: TRBJ1-3; length: 12
DNA: TGTGCCACCAGCAGAGATGGGGCGGGGCAGCCCCAGCATTTT; CDR3: CATSRDGAGQPQHF; size: -; D: -; V: TRBV15; J: TRBJ1-5; length: 14
DNA: TGCGCCAGCAGCTTGGACGCTATCAATGAGCAGTTCTTC; CDR3: CASSLDAINEQFF; size: -; D: -; V: TRBV5-1; J: TRBJ2-1; length: 13
DNA: TGTGCCAGCATCTTACAGGCGCCCAACTATGGCTACACCTTC; CDR3: CASILQAPNYGYTF; size: -; D: -; V: TRBV6-6; J: TRBJ1-2; length: 14
DNA: TGTGCCAGCAGCCCGCGGGACAGAGGCTATGGCTACACCTTC; CDR3: CASSPRDRGYGYTF; size: -; D: TRBD1; V: TRBV7-2; J: TRBJ1-2; length: 14
DNA: TGTGCCAGTACCCCATTCGGTGGGGGGGCCTATGGCTACACCTTC; CDR3: CASTPFGGGAYGYTF; size: -; D: -; V: TRBV19; J: TRBJ1-2; length: 15
DNA: TGTGCCAGCAGCGGGGAACAGGGGGCTTTTGGGTGGAACTATGGCTACACCTTC; CDR3: CASSGEQGAFGWNYGYTF; size: once; D: TRBD1; V: TRBV5-4; J: TRBJ1-2; length: 18
DNA: TGTGCTAGTGGTCGTTTGCCGGACGGGAGGACAGTTCTAGCCCGAGGGACTGAAGCTTTCTTT; CDR3: CASGRLPDGRTVLARGTEAFF; size: -; D: -; V: TRBV12-5; J: TRBJ1-1; length: 21
DNA: TGTGCCAGCAGTGTTCAGCGGGGGGGGGAGGATGAGCAGTTCTTC; CDR3: CASSVQRGGEDEQFF; size: -; D: TRBD2; V: TRBV2; J: TRBJ2-1; length: 15
DNA: TGTGCCAGCAGGAGGGGACTAGCGGAGATACCCAATACGCAGTATTTT; CDR3: CASRRGLAEIPNTQYF; size: once; D: TRBD2; V: TRBV2; J: TRBJ2-3; length: 16
DNA: TGTGCCAGCAGACAACAGGGGGCAGAAGCTTTCTTT; CDR3: CASRQQGAEAFF; size: -; D: TRBD1; V: TRBV6-5; J: TRBJ1-1; length: 12
DNA: TGTGCAAGGCCCAGGGGGACTAGCGTCCACGAGCAGTACTTC; CDR3: CARPRGTSVHEQYF; size: -; D: -; V: TRBV12-2; J: TRBJ2-7; length: 14
DNA: TGTGCCATCAGTGCCGAGCCGGGACAGGCAAACTTCTATGGCTACACCTTC; CDR3: CAISAEPGQANFYGYTF; size: -; D: TRBD1; V: TRBV10-3; J: TRBJ1-2; length: 17
DNA: TGTGCCAGCAGCTTAACGAAAACTAGCGGGGCCGGGACCGGGGAGCTGTTTTTT; CDR3: CASSLTKTSGAGTGELFF; size: once; D: TRBD2; V: TRBV7-3; J: TRBJ2-2; length: 18
DNA: TGTGCCAGCAGCCGAGAGGGACAGCGCCCCTCTCGGGAGCAGTACTTC; CDR3: CASSREGQRPSREQYF; size: -; D: TRBD1; V: TRBV11-2; J: TRBJ2-7; length: 16
DNA: TGTGCCAGGACTCCTCGCCAGGGGTCTTCCTACGAGCAGTACTTC; CDR3: CARTPRQGSSYEQYF; size: -; D: -; V: TRBV7-5; J: TRBJ2-7; length: 15
DNA: TGTGCCAGCAGTGAAGGAGGCGGGGACGTCTACGAGCAGTACTTC; CDR3: CASSEGGGDVYEQYF; size: -; D: -; V: TRBV6-1; J: TRBJ2-7; length: 15
DNA: TGTGCCAGCAGTCGGGGGGGCGATCAAGAGACCCAGTACTTC; CDR3: CASSRGGDQETQYF; size: once; D: TRBD2; V: TRBV5-4; J: TRBJ2-5; length: 14
DNA: TGTGCCAGTAGTATGTCTAGTGGGCGGGCCTATCAGCCCCAGCATTTT; CDR3: CASSMSSGRAYQPQHF; size: -; D: -; V: TRBV19; J: TRBJ1-5; length: 16
DNA: TGCGCCAGCAGTGAGGTGGGGGGGCCGACAGATACGCAGTATTTT; CDR3: CASSEVGGPTDTQYF; size: -; D: -; V: TRBV10-1; J: TRBJ2-3; length: 15
DNA: TGTGCCAGCAGGGCCCAGGGCTACGAGCAGTACTTC; CDR3: CASRAQGYEQYF; size: few; D: -; V: TRBV6-6; J: TRBJ2-7; length: 12
DNA: TGTGCCAGCAGTAGCGGCAGCACAGATACGCAGTATTTT; CDR3: CASSSGSTDTQYF; size: -; D: -; V: TRBV7-3; J: TRBJ2-3; length: 13
DNA: TGTGCCAGCAGATTACCCTATCGGCGGGGGACTGAAGCTTTCTTT; CDR3: CASRLPYRRGTEAFF; size: few; D: -; V: TRBV11-2; J: TRBJ1-1; length: 15
DNA: TGTGCCAGCAGCCCAGGACTAGCCCACCCGCAGGAAGAGACCCAGTACTTC; CDR3: CASSPGLAHPQEETQYF; size: -; D: TRBD2; V: TRBV7-6; J: TRBJ2-5; length: 17
DNA: TGTGCCTGGGACAGGGGAGCGGGACTAGCCTTCTACGAGCAGTACTTC; CDR3: CAWDRGAGLAFYEQYF; size: once; D: -; V: TRBV30; J: TRBJ2-7; length: 16
DNA: TGTGCCAGCAGCCAGTCCTATCAGCCCCAGCATTTT; CDR3: CASSQSYQPQHF; size: -; D: -; V: TRBV14; J: TRBJ1-5; length: 12